One sample yielded the 15 T cell receptor beta chains listed below, sequenced in a study of identical twins. TCRdb reanalysed the 5' RACE reads using MiXCR and keeps one entry per CDR3 protein. The table has 240,000 or so distinct CDR3 sequences, approximately 11% seen once; the top ten hold approximately 4%. The same specimen was also included in a second study, on yellow fever vaccine responses in identical twins.

Sequencing was carried out using memory (CD45RO+) T cells sorted from blood. These receptors originate from a woman in her late teens or twenties in good health.

This clonotype was detected only a few times. V is TRBV7-9 and J is TRBJ1-4; weak D call: TRBD1 (6 bases). Deletions cut 10 bases from V and 7 bases from J, with 19 bases between. This CDR3 contains 14 residues. Looked up from germline, CDR1 is SEHNR and CDR2 is FQNEAQ (reference sequence). The CDR3 here is CAIRTGWSREKLFF. The CDR3 DNA sequence: TGTGCCATCAGAACAGGGTGGTCTCGTGAAAAACTGTTTTTT.

This clonotype has ten or more counts. This sequence joins TRBV12-3 or TRBV12-4 and TRBJ1-5; 7 bases are a match to TRBD1. The V and J ends lost 6 bases and 0 bases, in that order; junction bases with no gene match: 8. CDR3 length: 16 residues. The CDR3 DNA reads TGTGCCAGCAGCCTCGGCGACAGGGATAGCAATCAGCCCCAGCATTTT. Protein product: CASSLGDRDSNQPQHF.

This clonotype turned up a few times. The rearrangement links TRBV3-1 to TRBJ2-1; the D call may be TRBD1 or TRBD2 (6 bases each). The V and J ends lost 1 base and 6 bases respectively, with 16 bases between them. Germline lookup yields CDR1 LGHDT and CDR2 YNNKEL (reference sequence). This CDR3 spans 16 amino acids. The CDR3 region has the DNA TGTGCCAGCAGCCAAGGGGCGGGGACATCAACCAATGAGCAGTTCTTC. Its translation: CASSQGAGTSTNEQFF.

This clonotype came up many times. This rearrangement joins TRBV20-1 to TRBJ1-1, with 9 bases matching TRBD1. Germline CDR1 DFQATT, CDR2 SNEGSKA (reference sequence). There are 12 residues in the CDR3. CDR3 protein: CTKNRGLGEAFF. Written as DNA, the CDR3 is TGCACCAAGAACAGGGGGCTTGGTGAAGCTTTCTTT.

V is TRBV5-6 and J is TRBJ2-2; D is uncertain. CDR3 length equals 15 residues. Germline V gives CDR1 SGHDT, CDR2 YYEEEE. V lost 2 bases to trimming and J lost 0 bases, with 8 bases between them. The DNA of the CDR3 is TGTGCCAGCAGCTTCAGGATAACGAACACCGGGGAGCTGTTTTTT. Translation: CASSFRITNTGELFF.

This clonotype has only a few counts. J is TRBJ2-5 and V is TRBV20-1; D is perhaps TRBD2 (6 bases). Deletions cut 5 bases from V and 7 bases from J, with 11 bases between. This CDR3 region has 11 residues. Per the germline V gene, CDR1 is DFQATT and CDR2 is SNEGSKA (reference sequence). CDR3 region: CSARGWGTQYF. CDR3 coding DNA: TGCAGTGCTCGGGGGTGGGGGACCCAGTACTTC.

This clonotype was seen at least ten times. This rearrangement joins TRBV4-3 to TRBJ2-1, with D unresolved. Trimming pared 0 bases from V and 8 bases from J, leaving 11 bases between. CDR1 LGHNA and CDR2 YSLEER come from the germline V gene. This CDR3 is built from 14 residues. The CDR3 DNA sequence: TGCGCCAGCAGCCAAGATTTGGGTGGCGATGAGCAGTTCTTC. Translation: CASSQDLGGDEQFF.

The rearrangement links TRBV7-2 to TRBJ2-7; the match to TRBD2 covers 10 bases. Germline V lookup: CDR1 SGHTA, CDR2 FQGNSA. With V trimmed by 1 base and J by 2 bases, 5 bases remained unmatched. CDR3 length: 16 residues. CDR3 nucleotide sequence: TGTGCCAGCAGCTTAGGAGCTGGACTAGCGGCCTACGAGCAGTACTTC. Translated: CASSLGAGLAAYEQYF. Complete variable domain (other parts from reference TRBV7-2 and TRBJ2-7): GAGVSQSPSNKVTEKGKDVELRCDPISGHTALYWYRQSLGQGLEFLIYFQGNSAPDKSGLPSDRFSAERTGGSVSTLTIQRTQQEDSAVYLCASSLGAGLAAYEQYFGPGTRLTVT.

This clonotype occurred a few times. The chain uses TRBV12-3 or TRBV12-4 and TRBJ1-3, with 7 nucleotides matching TRBD1. This CDR3 is built from 14 residues. The junction had 3 bases not matched to a gene; V was cut back by 6 bases and J by 1 base. CDR3 protein: CASRTGQSGNTIYF. CDR3 nucleotides: TGTGCCAGCAGGACAGGGCAATCTGGAAACACCATATATTTT.

Many counts were recorded for this clonotype. The chain employs TRBV7-9 and TRBJ2-2; unclear D gene. V lost 6 bases to trimming and J lost 0 bases, with 11 bases between them. This CDR3 contains 15 residues. Per the germline V gene, CDR1 is SEHNR and CDR2 is FQNEAQ (reference sequence). This chain's CDR3 is CASSLNVPNTGELFF. CDR3 bases: TGTGCCAGCAGTTTGAATGTTCCGAACACCGGGGAGCTGTTTTTT.

This sequence joins TRBV20-1 and TRBJ2-5; a possible D gene is TRBD1 (5 bases). This CDR3 spans 14 amino acids. Germline-derived CDR1 and CDR2 are DFQATT and SNEGSKA (reference sequence). V lost 5 bases and J 4 bases, leaving 17 bases between the germline ends. CDR3 sequence (DNA): TGCAGTGCTCTCCTCCAGGGAAGGGGAGAGACCCAGTACTTC. Protein sequence: CSALLQGRGETQYF.

About this clonotype: The conserved phenylalanine or tryptophan is not found at the CDR3 terminus, so this likely reflects a read error. DNA for the CDR3: TGCGCCAGCAGCTTGGTGGCAGGGGGCAACACCGGGGAGCTGTTTTTA. Residues: CASSLVAGGNTGELFL. This chain links TRBV5-1 with TRBJ2-2, with 8 positions matching TRBD1. The CDR3 extends over 16 amino acids. V shed 0 bases and J 2 bases; nucleotides not matched to a gene: 3. Germline loops: CDR1 SGHRS, CDR2 YFSETQ.

This clonotype was detected many times. The chain uses TRBV12-3 or TRBV12-4 and TRBJ2-5; D is uncertain. CDR3 size: 13 residues. The V end lost 5 bases, the J end lost 2 bases, and 9 bases lay between the germline ends. The CDR3 loop is CASSTHRQETQYF. The CDR3 nucleotides read TGTGCCAGCAGTACCCATAGACAAGAGACCCAGTACTTC.

This clonotype has only a few counts. The chain employs TRBV10-3 and TRBJ2-1; 10 bases are a match to TRBD2. Germline V CDR1 and CDR2: ENHRY, SYGVKD. J gave up 2 bases and V 4 bases, and 11 bases lay outside the gene matches. The CDR3 runs to 18 residues. This CDR3 is CAISVGAGGQSTYNEQFF. In DNA form, the CDR3 reads TGTGCCATCAGTGTGGGAGCGGGGGGGCAGAGTACCTACAATGAGCAGTTCTTC.

Here the CDR3 reads CSASPSAGGTYRRETQYF. The CDR3 DNA follows: TGCAGTGCTAGTCCCTCCGCGGGAGGAACCTATCGTAGGGAGACCCAGTACTTC. This chain connects TRBV20-1 to TRBJ2-5; 8 positions match TRBD2. Germline CDR1 and CDR2: DFQATT and SNEGSKA (reference sequence). The V gene end was trimmed by 3 bases and the J gene end by 5 bases; junction bases not matched to a gene: 20. The CDR3 loop spans 18 amino acids.